This TCR beta chain was recovered during a study of blood T cells in healthy people across ages. A sample-barcoded 5' primer and a J-beta primer mix were used in a second PCR of roughly 7 to 12 cycles. TCRdb ran MiXCR on the 5' RACE reads and lists one entry per CDR3 protein. The sample yields about 780,000 distinct CDR3 sequences, roughly 24% seen once. The CDR3 has 16 amino acids. The junction had 10 bases not matched to a gene; V was cut back by 6 bases and J by 2 bases. Germline lookup yields CDR1 MNHNS and CDR2 SASEGT. The same sample was also studied in work on T cells of mothers and their children. From that study: Related and unrelated pairs show similar shaping of TCR recombination output by thymic selection.

The specimen was blood. The TCR was taken from a boy between 10 and 17 years old in good health. The V gene is TRBV6-1, the J gene TRBJ2-3, with 8 bases identical to TRBD1. The CDR3 nucleotides read TGTGCCAGCAGCCTCTACCGGGACAGGCCCACAGATACGCAGTATTTT. It yields the protein CASSLYRDRPTDTQYF.